These T cell receptor beta chains were read from a single sample in a study of blood T cell repertoires in COVID-19. The method was immunoSEQ multiplex PCR; TCRdb's version includes in-frame clones alone and lacks a portion of them. The sample has 160,000 or so clones, approximately 91% seen once. The specimen sequenced was peripheral blood. The receptors shown here come from a man aged 18 to 30 with acute or convalescent COVID-19. CDR3s include the opening cysteine and the closing phenylalanine or tryptophan. D genes are given only for firm matches. Only some rows state a clone size, as once, few, many or a class for expanded clones.

d_gene,len,abundance,v_gene,j_gene,CDR3nt,CDR3aa
NA,17,NA,TRBV7-9,TRBJ2-3,TGTGCCAGCAGCTTCCCTCCTCCGGGAGTCACCGGAGATACGCAGTATTTT,CASSFPPPGVTGDTQYF
TRBD1,13,NA,TRBV5-4,TRBJ2-7,TGTGCCAGCAGTCCGACAGGGGAAGACGAGCAGTACTTC,CASSPTGEDEQYF
NA,12,NA,TRBV12-3/TRBV12-4,TRBJ1-1,TGTGCCAGCAGCCTTGTGAGCACTGAAGCTTTCTTT,CASSLVSTEAFF
NA,18,NA,TRBV6-1,TRBJ1-3,TGTGCCAGCAGTGAAGCCCTGTCGGTGGAGGAGTCGGGAAACACCATATATTTT,CASSEALSVEESGNTIYF
TRBD2,18,NA,TRBV4-2,TRBJ2-1,TGTGCCAGCAGCCAAGGCCCCGAGGGGAGCGGGGCGATCTATGAGCAGTTCTTC,CASSQGPEGSGAIYEQFF
NA,14,NA,TRBV5-1,TRBJ2-7,TGCGCCAGCGGACCGGGCCAGAGGGACTACGAGCAGTACTTC,CASGPGQRDYEQYF
TRBD1,15,NA,TRBV27,TRBJ1-6,TGTGCCAGCAGATGGACAGGGGGTCATAATTCACCCCTCCACTTT,CASRWTGGHNSPLHF
TRBD1,15,NA,TRBV5-1,TRBJ2-1,TGCGCCAGCAGTCGGGACAGCCCCACCTACAATGAGCAGTTCTTC,CASSRDSPTYNEQFF
NA,15,NA,TRBV5-6,TRBJ1-6,TGTGCCAGCAGCGGGCCCCGGGGGGGCGGAAGGGCCCTCCACTTT,CASSGPRGGGRALHF
TRBD1,16,few,TRBV14,TRBJ1-2,TGTGCCAGCAGCCCCGCTCTGACAGGGGCGAACTATGGCTACACCTTC,CASSPALTGANYGYTF
NA,13,NA,TRBV4-1,TRBJ1-5,TGCGCCAGCAGCCCCCTGGCCCATCAGCCCCAGCATTTT,CASSPLAHQPQHF
NA,11,NA,TRBV5-6,TRBJ2-7,TGTGCCAGCAGCGTCAGGGACGAGCAGTACTTC,CASSVRDEQYF
NA,15,once,TRBV19,TRBJ1-2,TGTGCCAGTAAAGCGGGGACCGCAGGCTTCTATGGCTACACCTTC,CASKAGTAGFYGYTF
TRBD1,12,NA,TRBV25-1,TRBJ1-1,TGTGCCAGCAAACAGGGGAGCACTGAAGCTTTCTTT,CASKQGSTEAFF
NA,15,NA,TRBV5-1,TRBJ2-5,TGCGCCAGCAGCTTGTCACGGGAGCCCCAAGAGACCCAGTACTTC,CASSLSREPQETQYF
NA,17,NA,TRBV11-2,TRBJ1-1,TGTGCCAGCAGCCCGGGTAAGGAGGGGTCCCAAGGGACTGAAGCTTTCTTT,CASSPGKEGSQGTEAFF
NA,18,NA,TRBV12-5,TRBJ2-3,TGTGCTAGTGGTTTGGCAATGACAGGCGGCGGCGTCACAGATACGCAGTATTTT,CASGLAMTGGGVTDTQYF
TRBD2,15,NA,TRBV11-3,TRBJ2-1,TGTGCCAGCAGCTCCGGGGGGGGCAGAGGAAATGAGCAGTTCTTC,CASSSGGGRGNEQFF
NA,14,NA,TRBV6-2/TRBV6-3,TRBJ1-1,TGTGCCAGCAGTTACTTAGAGTCGAACACTGAAGCTTTCTTT,CASSYLESNTEAFF
TRBD1,13,NA,TRBV6-5,TRBJ1-2,TGTGCCAGCAGTCCCCCAGGGGGCCGTGGCTACACCTTC,CASSPPGGRGYTF
TRBD1,16,NA,TRBV19,TRBJ1-2,TGTGCCAGTAGTATACGACAGGGGGGGTCGGGCTATGGCTACACCTTC,CASSIRQGGSGYGYTF
NA,15,NA,TRBV27,TRBJ1-6,TGTGCCAGCAGAGATGGCAGGGGCTTAAAATCACCCCTCCACTTT,CASRDGRGLKSPLHF
TRBD1,20,NA,TRBV28,TRBJ1-3,TGTGCCAGCAGTTTAGCCCCGACAGGGGTGCCCTTCTCGTCGGGAAACACCATATATTTT,CASSLAPTGVPFSSGNTIYF
TRBD1,15,NA,TRBV5-1,TRBJ1-5,TGCGCCAGCAGCTCTGGGACAGGGTACAATCAGCCCCAGCATTTT,CASSSGTGYNQPQHF